These 26 T cell receptor beta chains share one sample of origin, sequenced in a study of regulatory and conventional T cells in RAG deficiency. Blood CD4+ CD25-high CD127-low regulatory T cells supplied the genomic DNA template. The method was immunoSEQ multiplex PCR; TCRdb's version includes in-frame clones alone and lacks a portion of them. The sample holds 7,100 or so clones, under 95% seen once. The sample also formed part of further work on regulatory T cells. That source notes: Amplification used 52 TRBV primers and 13 TRBJ primers.

The sequenced sample was CD127- CD25+ CD4+ Tregs sorted from blood. Every receptor here comes from a human donor in good health.

The J gene is TRBJ1-4, the V gene TRBV6-1, with D perhaps TRBD1 (6 bases). CDR1 is MNHNS and CDR2 is SASEGT in the germline V gene. The CDR3 consists of 13 residues. V lost 6 bases and J lost 7, with 12 bases in between. This CDR3 reads CASRGTGTEKLFF. The DNA of the CDR3 is TGTGCCAGCAGAGGCACAGGGACTGAAAAACTGTTTTTT.

The chain carries TRBV4-2 and TRBJ2-7, with 7 bases identical to TRBD1. The germline CDR1 and CDR2 sequences are LGHNA and YNFKEQ. This CDR3 is 16 amino acids long. V trimming: 1 base; J trimming: 3 bases; junction bases outside the gene matches: 9. CDR3 sequence (DNA): TGTGCCAGCAGCCAAGTTCTAAGGGGGCCGGTCTACGAGCAGTACTTC. It specifies CASSQVLRGPVYEQYF.

J is TRBJ1-1 and V is TRBV27; D might be TRBD1 (5 bases). V lost 5 bases and J 5 bases, leaving 15 bases between the germline ends. This CDR3 contains 14 residues. CDR1 MNHEY and CDR2 SMNVEV come from the germline V gene (reference sequence). The CDR3 coding sequence is TGTGCCAGCAGTGTTAGGGGTATAGGGACTGAAGCTTTCTTT. It yields the protein CASSVRGIGTEAFF.

This clone turned up a few times. The chain couples TRBV27 to TRBJ2-5, with D uncertain. Germline loops: CDR1 MNHEY, CDR2 SMNVEV (reference sequence). There are 12 residues in the CDR3. Trimming took off 2 bases at V and 7 bases at J, with 8 bases between the two ends. The CDR3 sequence: CASSLKSGTQYF. Written as DNA, the CDR3 is TGTGCCAGCAGTTTAAAGTCGGGGACCCAGTACTTC.

This chain joins TRBV2 and TRBJ2-5; 7 nucleotides match TRBD1. Looked up from germline, CDR1 is SNHLY and CDR2 is FYNNEI. The CDR3 spans 15 residues. Germline trimming cut 6 bases from V and 7 bases from J; bases unmatched to any gene: 14. The CDR3 sequence is CASREQGPLRGTQYF. In nucleotides, the CDR3 is TGTGCCAGCAGGGAACAGGGGCCCCTTCGAGGGACCCAGTACTTC.

The genes are TRBV5-1 and TRBJ2-5; 13 bases match TRBD2. V gave up 0 bases and J gave up 2 bases; unmatched junction bases: 10. Germline V gene sequence: CDR1 SGHRS, CDR2 YFSETQ. The CDR3 covers 19 residues. CDR3 sequence: CASSLVRTSGGGYQETQYF. In DNA, the CDR3 is TGCGCCAGCAGCTTGGTCCGGACTAGCGGGGGAGGATATCAAGAGACCCAGTACTTC.

The V call is TRBV7-2, the J call TRBJ2-1; 11 bases match TRBD1. Germline assignment: CDR1 SGHTA and CDR2 FQGNSA. The CDR3 consists of 16 residues. The V and J ends lost 5 bases and 2 bases, in that order; junction bases with no gene match: 5. CDR3 DNA sequence: TGTGCCAGCAGCGCCAAGGGACAGGGGGCCTACAATGAGCAGTTCTTC. It specifies CASSAKGQGAYNEQFF.

This chain links TRBV19 with TRBJ2-1, with TRBD1 matching over 10 bases. With V trimmed by 6 bases and J by 8 bases, 16 bases remained unmatched. This CDR3 region has 17 residues. Germline values: CDR1 LNHDA, CDR2 SQIVND (reference sequence). The CDR3, as DNA: TGTGCCAGTAGCCGCCAACGCCGGGACAGGGGAAAAGATGAGCAGTTCTTC. Residues: CASSRQRRDRGKDEQFF. Full variable domain (rest looked up from reference TRBV19 and TRBJ2-1): DGGITQSPKYLFRKEGQNVTLSCEQNLNHDAMYWYRQDPGQGLRLIYYSQIVNDFQKGDIAEGYSVSREKKESFPLTVTSAQKNPTAFYLCASSRQRRDRGKDEQFFGPGTRLTVL.

The rearrangement uses TRBV11-2 and TRBJ1-1, with D hard to call. In germline, CDR1 is SGHAT, CDR2 FQNNGV. V dropped 5 bases and J dropped 2 bases, with 9 bases sitting between them. This CDR3 is built from 13 residues. CDR3 bases: TGTGCCAGCAGCGAGAGGGCCAACACTGAAGCTTTCTTT. Its translation is CASSERANTEAFF.

This clone was detected only once. As DNA, the CDR3 is TGTGCCACCCAGGGAGGGAAGGGCAATCAGCCCCAGCATTTT. Residues: CATQGGKGNQPQHF. The rearrangement joins TRBV2 to TRBJ1-5, with D possibly TRBD1 on 5 matching bases. This CDR3 comprises 14 residues. In germline, CDR1 is SNHLY, CDR2 FYNNEI. The V end lost 10 bases, the J end lost 2 bases, and 15 bases lay between the germline ends. The full variable domain, rest sourced from reference TRBV2 and TRBJ1-5, is EPEVTQTPSHQVTQMGQEVILRCVPISNHLYFYWYRQILGQKVEFLVSFYNNEISEKSEIFDDQFSVERPDGSNFTLKIRSTKLEDSAMYFCATQGGKGNQPQHFGDGTRLSIL.

This clone has more than one count but fewer than ten. This rearrangement joins TRBV6-6 to TRBJ1-1; no clear D. Germline lookup yields CDR1 MNHNY and CDR2 SVGAGI (reference sequence). The V end was cut by 6 bases, the J end by 1 base, with 9 bases between. CDR3 length equals 13 residues. The chain's CDR3 is CASSLTGNTEAFF. CDR3 in DNA: TGTGCCAGCAGCTTGACTGGGAACACTGAAGCTTTCTTT.

The CDR3 loop reads CASSPQGATDTQYF. Here the CDR3 DNA reads TGTGCCAGCAGCCCACAGGGAGCCACAGATACGCAGTATTTT. The chain couples TRBV6-5 to TRBJ2-3; weak D call: TRBD1 (6 bases). V was cut by 6 bases and J by 2 bases, with 12 bases left in between. The germline gives CDR1 MNHEY, CDR2 SVGAGI. The CDR3 is 14 amino acids.

The chain couples TRBV7-9 to TRBJ1-3; D not certain. The CDR3 totals 16 residues. The V end lost 5 bases, the J end lost 4 bases, and 18 bases lay between the germline ends. The germline V gene encodes CDR1 SEHNR and CDR2 FQNEAQ (reference sequence). CDR3 DNA sequence: TGTGCCAGCAGCGCGCCGGGGTTAATGGGAGGAAACACCATATATTTT. Its protein product is CASSAPGLMGGNTIYF. Based on the CDR3 plus reference TRBV7-9 and TRBJ1-3, the full variable domain is DTGVSQNPRHKITKRGQNVTFRCDPISEHNRLYWYRQTLGQGPEFLTYFQNEAQLEKSRLLSDRFSAERPKGSFSTLEIQRTEQGDSAMYLCASSAPGLMGGNTIYFGEGSWLTVV.

The rearrangement links TRBV5-1 to TRBJ1-1; D is undetermined. The CDR3 is 14 amino acids. Germline CDR1 is SGHRS and CDR2 is YFSETQ. Trimming pared 1 base from V and 7 bases from J, leaving 14 bases between. CDR3 loop: CASSLSSDNGEAFF. The CDR3 DNA reads as TGCGCCAGCAGCTTGAGCTCCGACAATGGTGAAGCTTTCTTT.

This chain connects TRBV5-1 to TRBJ1-1, with D perhaps matching TRBD1 (6 bases). The CDR3 runs to 16 residues. The germline CDR1 and CDR2 sequences are SGHRS and YFSETQ. Trimming pared 0 bases from V and 4 bases from J, leaving 16 bases between. CDR3 sequence reads: CASSLAGSRGPTEAFF. As DNA, the CDR3 is TGCGCCAGCAGCTTGGCCGGAAGCAGGGGACCCACTGAAGCTTTCTTT.

The V gene is TRBV5-1, the J gene TRBJ2-3; 7 bases are a match to TRBD2. The germline V gene encodes CDR1 SGHRS and CDR2 YFSETQ. With V trimmed by 4 bases and J by 1 base, 15 bases remained unmatched. CDR3 length: 18 residues. This chain's CDR3 is CASSRTSRKVPGTDTQYF. The CDR3 DNA reads TGCGCCAGCAGCCGGACTAGTCGAAAGGTCCCTGGCACAGATACGCAGTATTTT.

V usage is TRBV6-1 and J usage is TRBJ1-6, with 7 nucleotides matching TRBD1. The CDR3 runs 16 residues. Losses at the gene ends were 4 bases for V and 9 bases for J; bases not matched to a gene: 12. Germline V gene data show CDR1 as MNHNS and CDR2 as SASEGT. The CDR3 DNA follows: TGTGCCAGCAGTGCATTGGCCGCAGGGGGTACTTCACCCCTCCACTTT. Encoded protein: CASSALAAGGTSPLHF.

The CDR3 nucleotides are TGTGCCAGCCGCGTAAGACAGGGGGCGCGGAACACTGAAGCTTTCTTT. Protein product: CASRVRQGARNTEAFF. J is TRBJ1-1 and V is TRBV28; 10 nucleotides line up with TRBD1. This CDR3 has 16 residues. In germline, CDR1 is MDHEN, CDR2 SYDVKM. V was clipped by 8 bases and J by 1 base; unmatched bases: 10.

V usage is TRBV4-1 and J usage is TRBJ1-1; possibly TRBD1 for D (5 bases). The CDR3 is made up of 14 amino acids. Per the germline V gene, CDR1 is MGHRA and CDR2 is YSYEKL. Trimming took 1 base from V and 1 from J, leaving 7 bases between them. Written as DNA, the CDR3 is TGCGCCAGCAGCCAAGTAGACAGGAACACTGAAGCTTTCTTT. This encodes CASSQVDRNTEAFF.

DNA of the CDR3: TGCGCCAGCAGCTCGGTCCGGACAGGGGAGACAGATACGCAGTATTTT. It is translated as CASSSVRTGETDTQYF. The rearrangement joins TRBV5-1 to TRBJ2-3; 9 bases line up with TRBD1. The CDR3 is made up of 16 amino acids. Germline trimming cut 3 bases from V and 3 bases from J; bases unmatched to any gene: 8. From germline, CDR1 is SGHRS and CDR2 YFSETQ.

The chain is built from TRBV7-3 and TRBJ1-1; D is unclear. V was pared by 5 bases and J by 1 base, with 11 bases between. This CDR3 has 14 residues. Germline values: CDR1 SGHTA, CDR2 FQGTGA. The CDR3 region has the DNA TGTGCCAGCAGCCGAGGGCCGGGGAACACTGAAGCTTTCTTT. The encoded protein is CASSRGPGNTEAFF.

This chain's CDR3 is CSVFWTDSYNEQFF. In DNA form, the CDR3 reads TGCAGCGTTTTCTGGACAGACTCCTACAATGAGCAGTTCTTC. This rearrangement joins TRBV29-1 to TRBJ2-1, with a weak D call TRBD1 (6 bases). V was cut by 5 bases and J by 0 bases, with 11 bases left in between. The CDR3 totals 14 residues. Germline CDR1 and CDR2: SQVTM and ANQGSEA.

The rearrangement uses TRBV9 and TRBJ1-1; D uncertain. CDR1 is SGDLS and CDR2 is YYNGEE in the germline V gene. Trimming pared 3 bases from V and 1 base from J, leaving 10 bases between. The CDR3 contains 14 residues. CDR3 in DNA: TGTGCCAGCAGCGCCCCGGACTGGAACACTGAAGCTTTCTTT. Translation gives CASSAPDWNTEAFF.

The gene calls are TRBV9 and TRBJ2-1, with 9 bases matching TRBD1. Germline CDR1 and CDR2: SGDLS and YYNGEE. Trimming took 3 bases from V and 5 from J; bases not matched to a gene: 15. This CDR3 is 18 amino acids long. CDR3 nucleotide sequence: TGTGCCAGCAGCGGCCGGGACAGGGATAAACTGGGGCACAATGAGCAGTTCTTC. Amino acids: CASSGRDRDKLGHNEQFF.

This chain links TRBV6-6 with TRBJ1-2; 9 bases line up with TRBD1. The J segment lost 8 bases and the V segment lost 6 bases, leaving 7 bases of the junction unmatched. There are 13 residues in the CDR3. Germline CDR1 and CDR2: MNHNY and SVGAGI (reference sequence). CDR3 DNA sequence: TGTGCCAGCAGCCTAGGGACAGGGATGGGCTACACCTTC. Translated, it gives CASSLGTGMGYTF.

The chain joins TRBV5-4 to TRBJ2-3; the match to TRBD2 covers 11 bases. The CDR3 contains 15 residues. V shed 4 bases, J shed 10 bases, and the junction held 11 bases outside the gene matches. Germline V gives CDR1 SGHNT, CDR2 YYREEE (reference sequence). Here the CDR3 reads CASSQTSGGPVPQYF. In DNA form, the CDR3 reads TGTGCCAGCAGCCAAACTAGCGGGGGACCTGTTCCGCAGTATTTT.